A selection of T cell receptor beta chains follows, all from one sample in a study of molecular identifiers for immune sequencing clone quantification. TCRdb independently ran MiXCR on the PCR reads; one entry per CDR3 protein. The sample lists more than 300,000 distinct CDR3 sequences, 20% to 25% seen once, with 0.7% to 0.9% in the top ten. Material: naive CD8+ T cells from blood, with Jurkat cell RNA spiked in. Receptors originate from a human donor in good health. Some libraries in this study had Jurkat cell RNA spiked in. CDR3s include the opening cysteine and the closing phenylalanine or tryptophan. D genes are given only for firm matches. Some rows have no size entry. The others give once, few or many, or a class for an expanded clone.

NA many 15 TRBJ2-1 TRBV11-3 TGTGCCAGCAGCCTAGGTCGAAGCTCCTACAATGAGCAGTTCTTC CASSLGRSSYNEQFF
TRBD2 many 15 TRBJ2-3 TRBV7-9 TGTGCCAGCAGCTTAGAGCGGGGAACCACAGATACGCAGTATTTT CASSLERGTTDTQYF
NA many 14 TRBJ2-7 TRBV9 TGTGCCAGCAGCACAACAGGAGGGGCCTACGAGCAGTACTTC CASSTTGGAYEQYF
TRBD2 many 15 TRBJ2-5 TRBV12-3/TRBV12-4 TGTGCCAGCAGTTTATGGGGGGGGTCCGAAGAGACCCAGTACTTC CASSLWGGSEETQYF
NA NA 18 TRBJ2-3 TRBV15 TGTGCCACCAGCAGAGACTCTATACAGGGCTCTCAAGCAGATACGCAGTATTTT CATSRDSIQGSQADTQYF
TRBD2 few 16 TRBJ2-1 TRBV4-3 TGCGCCAGCAGCCAAGAGTTGGCGGGAGGACTTCATGAGCAGTTCTTC CASSQELAGGLHEQFF
TRBD1 NA 14 TRBJ1-4 TRBV20-1 TGCAGTGCGCAACAGGGGCCCACTAATGAAAAACTGTTTTTT CSAQQGPTNEKLFF
TRBD1 many 15 TRBJ1-1 TRBV15 TGTGCCACCAGCAGAGACAGGGGGCAGTACACTGAAGCTTTCTTT CATSRDRGQYTEAFF
NA many 14 TRBJ2-1 TRBV27 TGTGCCGCCAAGGAGGGGGGGAGATACAATGAGCAGTTCTTC CAAKEGGRYNEQFF
NA NA 13 TRBJ2-3 TRBV11-2 TGTGCCAGCAGCTTACTGTTCATAGATACGCAGTATTTT CASSLLFIDTQYF
NA NA 17 TRBJ2-1 TRBV7-8 TGTGCCAGCAGCTTAGCCTCCCTTGATCTAACTTACAATGAGCACTTCTTC CASSLASLDLTYNEHFF
NA few 15 TRBJ1-2 TRBV4-1 TGCGCCAGCAGCCAAGACAGGGATCGGGGCTATGGCTACACCTTC CASSQDRDRGYGYTF
TRBD1 many 13 TRBJ2-5 TRBV28 TGTGCCAGCAGTTTAGACAGGGCTGAGACCCAGTACTTC CASSLDRAETQYF
NA many 15 TRBJ2-2 TRBV30 TGTGCCTGGACCTATGGACCCAAGAACACCGGGGAGCTGTTTTTT CAWTYGPKNTGELFF
NA few 19 TRBJ2-2 TRBV28 TGTGCCAGCAGCCCTAAACAGGGATTGGCACGAAAGAACACCGAGGAGCTGTTTTTT CASSPKQGLARKNTEELFF
TRBD1 many 14 TRBJ1-2 TRBV28 TGTGCCAGCAGTTCTGGAGGGCGCAGGGGGGGCTACACCTTC CASSSGGRRGGYTF
NA many 14 TRBJ2-3 TRBV6-6 TGTGCCAGCAGTTACCTGCGGGGTGAAGATACGCAGTATTTT CASSYLRGEDTQYF
TRBD2 few 17 TRBJ2-1 TRBV3-1 TGTGCCAGCAGCCAAGACGGCCCTAGCGGGAGTTGGGGTGAGCAGTTCTTC CASSQDGPSGSWGEQFF
NA NA 14 TRBJ1-3 TRBV10-3 TGTGCCATCAGCCCTGGGCCCTCTGGAGACACCATATATTTT CAISPGPSGDTIYF
NA NA 17 TRBJ2-3 TRBV20-1 TGCAGTGCTAGAGACCCCCCGCTTGTGCGGAGCACAGATACGCAGTATTTT CSARDPPLVRSTDTQYF
TRBD2 few 13 TRBJ2-7 TRBV30 TGTGCCTGGAGTGTACCAGCGGGAAACGAGCAGTACTTC CAWSVPAGNEQYF
NA few 13 TRBJ2-2 TRBV13 TGTGCCAGCAGCTTTAATCCGACCGGGGAGCTGTTTTTT CASSFNPTGELFF